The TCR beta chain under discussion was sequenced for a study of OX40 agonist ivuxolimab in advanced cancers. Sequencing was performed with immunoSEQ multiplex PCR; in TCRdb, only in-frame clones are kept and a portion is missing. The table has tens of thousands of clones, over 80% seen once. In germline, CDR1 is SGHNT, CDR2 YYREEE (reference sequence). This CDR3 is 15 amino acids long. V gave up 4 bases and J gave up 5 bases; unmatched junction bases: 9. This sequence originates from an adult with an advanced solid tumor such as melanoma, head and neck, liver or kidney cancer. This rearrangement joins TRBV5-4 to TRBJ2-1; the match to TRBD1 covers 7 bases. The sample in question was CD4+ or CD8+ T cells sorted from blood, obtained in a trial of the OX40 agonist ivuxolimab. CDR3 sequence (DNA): TGTGCCAGCAGCCCAACTTGGACAGGAGACAATGAGCAGTTCTTC. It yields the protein CASSPTWTGDNEQFF. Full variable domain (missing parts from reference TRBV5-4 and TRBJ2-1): ETGVTQSPTHLIKTRGQQVTLRCSSQSGHNTVSWYQQALGQGPQFIFQYYREEENGRGNFPPRFSGLQFPNYSSELNVNALELDDSALYLCASSPTWTGDNEQFFGPGTRLTVL.